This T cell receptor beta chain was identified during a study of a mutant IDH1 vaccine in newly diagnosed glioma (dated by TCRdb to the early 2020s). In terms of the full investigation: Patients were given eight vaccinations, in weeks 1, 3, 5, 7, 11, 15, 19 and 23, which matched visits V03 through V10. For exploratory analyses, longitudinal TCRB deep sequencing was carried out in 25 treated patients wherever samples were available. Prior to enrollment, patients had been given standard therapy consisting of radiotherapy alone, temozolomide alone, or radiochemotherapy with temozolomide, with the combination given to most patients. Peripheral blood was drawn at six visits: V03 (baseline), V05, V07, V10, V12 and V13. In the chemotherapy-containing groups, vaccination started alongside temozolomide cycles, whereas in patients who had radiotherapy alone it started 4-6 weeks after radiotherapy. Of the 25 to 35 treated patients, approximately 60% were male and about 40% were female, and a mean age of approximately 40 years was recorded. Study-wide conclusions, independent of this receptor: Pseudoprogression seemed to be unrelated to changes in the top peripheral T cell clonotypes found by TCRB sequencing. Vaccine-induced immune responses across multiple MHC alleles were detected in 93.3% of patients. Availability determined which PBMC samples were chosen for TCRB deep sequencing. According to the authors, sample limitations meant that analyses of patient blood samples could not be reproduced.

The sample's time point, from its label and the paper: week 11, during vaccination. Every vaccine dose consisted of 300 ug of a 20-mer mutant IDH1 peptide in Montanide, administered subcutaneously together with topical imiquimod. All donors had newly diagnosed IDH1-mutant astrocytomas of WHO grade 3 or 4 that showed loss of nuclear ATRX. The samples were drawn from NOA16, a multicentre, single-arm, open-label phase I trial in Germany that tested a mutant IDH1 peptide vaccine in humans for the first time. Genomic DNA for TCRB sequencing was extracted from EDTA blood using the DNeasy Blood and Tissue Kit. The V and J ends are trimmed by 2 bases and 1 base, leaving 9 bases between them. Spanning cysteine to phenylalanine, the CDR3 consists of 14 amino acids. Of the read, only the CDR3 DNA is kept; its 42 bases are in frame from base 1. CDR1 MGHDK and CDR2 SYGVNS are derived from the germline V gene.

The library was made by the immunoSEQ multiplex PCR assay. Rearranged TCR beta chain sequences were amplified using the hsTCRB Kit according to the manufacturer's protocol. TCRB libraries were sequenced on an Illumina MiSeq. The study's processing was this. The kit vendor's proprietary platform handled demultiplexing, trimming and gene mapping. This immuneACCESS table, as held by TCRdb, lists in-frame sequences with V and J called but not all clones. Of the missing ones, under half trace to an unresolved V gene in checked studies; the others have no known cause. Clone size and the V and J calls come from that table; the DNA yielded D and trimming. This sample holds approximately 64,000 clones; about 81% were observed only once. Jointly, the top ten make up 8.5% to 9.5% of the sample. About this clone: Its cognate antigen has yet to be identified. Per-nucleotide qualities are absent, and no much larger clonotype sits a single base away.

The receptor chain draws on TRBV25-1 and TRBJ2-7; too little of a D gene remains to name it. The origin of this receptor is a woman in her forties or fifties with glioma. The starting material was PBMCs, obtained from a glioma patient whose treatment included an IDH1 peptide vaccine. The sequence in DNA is TGTGCCAGCAGTGAAACAACAGCATCCTACGAGCAGTACTTC. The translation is CASSETTASYEQYF.